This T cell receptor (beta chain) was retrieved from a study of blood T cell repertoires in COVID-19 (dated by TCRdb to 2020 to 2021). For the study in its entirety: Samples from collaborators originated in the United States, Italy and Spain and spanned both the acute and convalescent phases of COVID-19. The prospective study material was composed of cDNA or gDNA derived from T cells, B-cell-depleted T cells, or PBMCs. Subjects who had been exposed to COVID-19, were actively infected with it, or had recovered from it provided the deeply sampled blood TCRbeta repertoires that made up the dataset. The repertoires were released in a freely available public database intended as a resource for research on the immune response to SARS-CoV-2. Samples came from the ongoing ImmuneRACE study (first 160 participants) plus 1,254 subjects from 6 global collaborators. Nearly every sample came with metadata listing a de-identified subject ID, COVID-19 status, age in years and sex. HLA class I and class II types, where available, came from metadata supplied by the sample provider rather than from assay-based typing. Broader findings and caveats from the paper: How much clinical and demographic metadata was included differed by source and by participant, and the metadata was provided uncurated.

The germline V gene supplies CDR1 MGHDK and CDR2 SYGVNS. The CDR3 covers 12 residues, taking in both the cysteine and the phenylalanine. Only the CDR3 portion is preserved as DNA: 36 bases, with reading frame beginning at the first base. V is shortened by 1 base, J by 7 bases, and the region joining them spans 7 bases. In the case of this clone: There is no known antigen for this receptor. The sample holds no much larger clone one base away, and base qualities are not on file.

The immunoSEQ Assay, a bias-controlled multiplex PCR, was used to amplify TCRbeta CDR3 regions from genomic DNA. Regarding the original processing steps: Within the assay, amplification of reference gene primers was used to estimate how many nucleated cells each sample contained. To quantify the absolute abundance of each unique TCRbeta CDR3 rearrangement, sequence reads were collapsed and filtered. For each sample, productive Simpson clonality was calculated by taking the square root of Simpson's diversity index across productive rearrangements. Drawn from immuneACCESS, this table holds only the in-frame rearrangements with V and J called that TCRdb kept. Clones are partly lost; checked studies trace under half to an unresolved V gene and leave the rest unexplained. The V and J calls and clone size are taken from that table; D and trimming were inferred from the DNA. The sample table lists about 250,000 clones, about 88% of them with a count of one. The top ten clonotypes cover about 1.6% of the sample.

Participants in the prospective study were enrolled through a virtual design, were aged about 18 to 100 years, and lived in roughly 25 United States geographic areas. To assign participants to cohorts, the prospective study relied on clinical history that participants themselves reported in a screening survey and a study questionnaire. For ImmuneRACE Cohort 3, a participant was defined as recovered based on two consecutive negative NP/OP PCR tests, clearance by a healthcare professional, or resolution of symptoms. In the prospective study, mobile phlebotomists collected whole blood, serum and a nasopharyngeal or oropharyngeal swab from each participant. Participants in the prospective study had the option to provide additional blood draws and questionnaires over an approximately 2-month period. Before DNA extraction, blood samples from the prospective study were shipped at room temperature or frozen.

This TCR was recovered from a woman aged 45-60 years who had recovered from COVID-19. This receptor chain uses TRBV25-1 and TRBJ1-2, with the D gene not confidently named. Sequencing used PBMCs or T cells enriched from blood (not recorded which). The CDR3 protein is CASSELTRGYTF. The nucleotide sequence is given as TGTGCCAGCAGTGAATTGACACGTGGCTACACCTTC.